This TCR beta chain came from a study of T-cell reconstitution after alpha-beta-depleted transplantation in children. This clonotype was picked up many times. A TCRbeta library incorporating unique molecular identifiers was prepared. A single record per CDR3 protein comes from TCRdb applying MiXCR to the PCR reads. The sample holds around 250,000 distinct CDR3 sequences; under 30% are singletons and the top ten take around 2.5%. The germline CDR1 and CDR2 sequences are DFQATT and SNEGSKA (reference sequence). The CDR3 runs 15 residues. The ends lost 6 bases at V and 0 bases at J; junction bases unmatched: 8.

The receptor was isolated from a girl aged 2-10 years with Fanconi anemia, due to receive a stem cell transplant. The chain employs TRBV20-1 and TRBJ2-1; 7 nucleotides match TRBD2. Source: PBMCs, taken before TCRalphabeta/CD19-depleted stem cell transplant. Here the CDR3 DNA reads TGCAGTGCCATAGGGAGGGGAAGCTCCTACAATGAGCAGTTCTTC. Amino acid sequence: CSAIGRGSSYNEQFF.